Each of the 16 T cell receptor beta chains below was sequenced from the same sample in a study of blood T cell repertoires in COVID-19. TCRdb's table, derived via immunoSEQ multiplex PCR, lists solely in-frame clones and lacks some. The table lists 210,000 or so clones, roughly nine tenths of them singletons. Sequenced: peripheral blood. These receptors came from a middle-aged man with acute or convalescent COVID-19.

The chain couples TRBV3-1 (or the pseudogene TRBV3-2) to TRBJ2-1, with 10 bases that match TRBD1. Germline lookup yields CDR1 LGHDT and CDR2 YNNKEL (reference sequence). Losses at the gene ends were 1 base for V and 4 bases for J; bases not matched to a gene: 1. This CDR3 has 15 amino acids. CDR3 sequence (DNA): TGTGCCAGCAGCCAAGCGGGACAGGGGTACAATGAGCAGTTCTTC. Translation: CASSQAGQGYNEQFF.

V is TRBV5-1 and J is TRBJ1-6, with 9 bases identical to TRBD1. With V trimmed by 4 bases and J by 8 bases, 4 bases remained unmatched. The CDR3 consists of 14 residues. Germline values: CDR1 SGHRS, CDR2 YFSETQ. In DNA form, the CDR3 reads TGCGCCAGCAGCCTAACAGGGGGCGATTCACCCCTCCACTTT. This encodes CASSLTGGDSPLHF.

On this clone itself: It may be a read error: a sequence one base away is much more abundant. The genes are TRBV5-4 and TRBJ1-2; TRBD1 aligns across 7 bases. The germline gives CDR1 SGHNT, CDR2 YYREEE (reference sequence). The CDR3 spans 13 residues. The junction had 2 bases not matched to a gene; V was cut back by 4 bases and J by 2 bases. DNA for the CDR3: TGTGCCAGCAGCCCGGGACAGAACTATGGCTACACCTTC. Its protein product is CASSPGQNYGYTF.

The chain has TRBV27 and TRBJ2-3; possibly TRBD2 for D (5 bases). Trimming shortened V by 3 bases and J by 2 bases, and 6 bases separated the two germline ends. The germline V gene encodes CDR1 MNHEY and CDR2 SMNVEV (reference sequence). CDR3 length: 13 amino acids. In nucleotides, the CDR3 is TGTGCCAGCAGTTTGAGGGTCACAGATACGCAGTATTTT. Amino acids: CASSLRVTDTQYF.

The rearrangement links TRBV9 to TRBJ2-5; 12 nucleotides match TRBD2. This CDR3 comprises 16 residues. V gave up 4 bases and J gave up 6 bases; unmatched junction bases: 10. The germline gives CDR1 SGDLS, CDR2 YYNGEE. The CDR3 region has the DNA TGTGCCAGCAGCTTATCTAGCGGGGGGGCCGACAAGACCCAGTACTTC. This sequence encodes CASSLSSGGADKTQYF.

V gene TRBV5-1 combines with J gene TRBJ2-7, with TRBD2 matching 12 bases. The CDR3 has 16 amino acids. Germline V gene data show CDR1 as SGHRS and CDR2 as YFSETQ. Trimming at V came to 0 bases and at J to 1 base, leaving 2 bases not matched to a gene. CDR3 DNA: TGCGCCAGCAGCTTGGGACTAGCGGGAGATTCCTACGAGCAGTACTTC. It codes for CASSLGLAGDSYEQYF.

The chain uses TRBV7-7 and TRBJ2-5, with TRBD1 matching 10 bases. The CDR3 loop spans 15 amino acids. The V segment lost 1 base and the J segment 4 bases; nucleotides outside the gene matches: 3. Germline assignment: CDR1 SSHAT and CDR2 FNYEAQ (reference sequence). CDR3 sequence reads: CASSLGQGASETQYF. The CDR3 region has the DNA TGTGCCAGCAGCTTAGGACAGGGGGCTTCAGAGACCCAGTACTTC.

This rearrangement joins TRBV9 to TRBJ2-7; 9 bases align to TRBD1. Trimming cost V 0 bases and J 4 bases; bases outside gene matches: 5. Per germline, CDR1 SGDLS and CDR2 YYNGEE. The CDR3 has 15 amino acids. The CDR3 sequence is CASSVGDRGSYEQYF. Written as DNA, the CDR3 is TGTGCCAGCAGCGTAGGAGACAGGGGGTCTTACGAGCAGTACTTC.

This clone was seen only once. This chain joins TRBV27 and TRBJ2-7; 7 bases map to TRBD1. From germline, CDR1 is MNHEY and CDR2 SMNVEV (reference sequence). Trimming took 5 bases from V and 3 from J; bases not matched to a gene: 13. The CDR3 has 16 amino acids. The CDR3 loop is CASSPNLRQGNYEQYF. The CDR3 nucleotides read TGTGCCAGCAGTCCTAACCTTAGACAGGGCAACTACGAGCAGTACTTC.

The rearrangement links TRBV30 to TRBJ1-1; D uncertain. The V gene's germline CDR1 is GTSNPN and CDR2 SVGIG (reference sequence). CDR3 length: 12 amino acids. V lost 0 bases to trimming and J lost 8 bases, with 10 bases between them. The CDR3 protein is CAWSVLPGEAFF. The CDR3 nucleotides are TGTGCCTGGAGTGTACTGCCAGGCGAAGCTTTCTTT.

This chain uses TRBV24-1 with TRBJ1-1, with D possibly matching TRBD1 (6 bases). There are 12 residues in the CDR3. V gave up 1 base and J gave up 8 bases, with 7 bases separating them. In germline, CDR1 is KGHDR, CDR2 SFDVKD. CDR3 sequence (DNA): TGTGCCACCAGTGATTTCGGACAGGAAGCTTTCTTT. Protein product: CATSDFGQEAFF.

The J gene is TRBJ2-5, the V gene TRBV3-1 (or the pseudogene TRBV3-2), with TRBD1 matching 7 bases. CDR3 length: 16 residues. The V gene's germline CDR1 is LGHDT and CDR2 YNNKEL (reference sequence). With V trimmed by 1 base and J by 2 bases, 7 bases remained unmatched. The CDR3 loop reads CASSQVPGGRQETQYF. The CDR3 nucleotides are TGTGCCAGCAGCCAAGTTCCAGGGGGTAGGCAAGAGACCCAGTACTTC.

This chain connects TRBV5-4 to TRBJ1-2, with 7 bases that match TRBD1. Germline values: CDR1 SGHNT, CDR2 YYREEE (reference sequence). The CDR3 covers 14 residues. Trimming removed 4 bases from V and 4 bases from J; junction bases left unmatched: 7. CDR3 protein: CASSPDRRSYGYTF. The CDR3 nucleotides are TGTGCCAGCAGCCCGGACAGGCGCTCCTATGGCTACACCTTC.

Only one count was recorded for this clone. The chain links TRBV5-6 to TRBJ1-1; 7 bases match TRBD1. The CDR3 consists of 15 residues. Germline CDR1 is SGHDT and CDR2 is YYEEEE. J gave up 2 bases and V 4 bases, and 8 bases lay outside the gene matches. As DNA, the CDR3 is TGTGCCAGCAGCAGCCCACGACAGGGAAACACTGAAGCTTTCTTT. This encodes CASSSPRQGNTEAFF.

CDR3 protein: CASSNGPAPQHF. CDR3 sequence (DNA): TGTGCCAGCAGTAACGGTCCCGCTCCCCAGCATTTT. The chain has TRBV6-5 and TRBJ1-5; D not resolved. Germline CDR1 is MNHEY and CDR2 is SVGAGI. V lost 5 bases, J lost 10 bases, and 12 bases lay in between. The CDR3 covers 12 residues.

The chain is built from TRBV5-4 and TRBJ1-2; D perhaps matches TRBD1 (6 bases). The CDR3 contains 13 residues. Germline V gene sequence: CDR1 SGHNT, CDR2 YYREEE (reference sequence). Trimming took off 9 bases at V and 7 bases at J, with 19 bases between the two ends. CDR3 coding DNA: TGTGCCACCTGGAGGTGGGGAGGGGGTGGCTACACCTTC. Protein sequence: CATWRWGGGGYTF.